This note documents a single TCR beta chain sequence. Its antigen is not known. The sample originates from a study of blood T cells in healthy people across ages. Study-level results: Possibly confounding the expanded clonotype changes was the fact that donor CMV status was unknown. Long-lived donors carried more naive CD4+ cells and greater diversity than aged donors. A roughly linear age-dependent decrease characterized TCR beta diversity per million T cells.

Through a sample-barcoded 5' primer and a J-beta primer mix, a second PCR was run for about 6 to 11 cycles. Each cDNA molecule was tagged by a template-switch adaptor with 12 random nucleotides. One entry per CDR3 protein results from TCRdb running MiXCR on the 5' RACE reads. The sample lists some 760,000 distinct CDR3 sequences, 25% occurring once. This CDR3 has 11 amino acids. Between the trimmed V and J ends, which lost 5 bases and 3 bases, there was a span of 4 bases. Looked up from germline, CDR1 is MNHEY and CDR2 is SVGEGT. The same sample was also used in a study of T cells of mothers and their children.

This sequence joins TRBV6-2 or TRBV6-3 and TRBJ1-1; D is undetermined. Sequencing was done on a sample of blood. This clonotype was sampled from a boy younger than 18 in good health. The CDR3 nucleotides read TGTGCCAGCAGTCGCCACACTGAAGCTTTCTTT. Protein: CASSRHTEAFF.